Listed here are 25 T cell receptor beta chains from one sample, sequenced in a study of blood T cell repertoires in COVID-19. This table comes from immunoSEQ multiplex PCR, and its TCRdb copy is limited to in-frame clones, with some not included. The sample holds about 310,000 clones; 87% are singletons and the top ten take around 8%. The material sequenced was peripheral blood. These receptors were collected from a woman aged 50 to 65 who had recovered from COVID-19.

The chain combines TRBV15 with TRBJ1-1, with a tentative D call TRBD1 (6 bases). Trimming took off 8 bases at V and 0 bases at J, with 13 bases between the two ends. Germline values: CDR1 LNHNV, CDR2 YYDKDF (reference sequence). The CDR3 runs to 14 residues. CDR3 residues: CATVGDTLNTEAFF. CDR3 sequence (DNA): TGTGCCACCGTGGGGGACACTCTGAACACTGAAGCTTTCTTT. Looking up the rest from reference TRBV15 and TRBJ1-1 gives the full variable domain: DAMVIQNPRYQVTQFGKPVTLSCSQTLNHNVMYWYQQKSSQAPKLLFHYYDKDFNNEADTPDNFQSRRPNTSFCFLDIRSPGLGDTAMYLCATVGDTLNTEAFFGQGTRLTVV.

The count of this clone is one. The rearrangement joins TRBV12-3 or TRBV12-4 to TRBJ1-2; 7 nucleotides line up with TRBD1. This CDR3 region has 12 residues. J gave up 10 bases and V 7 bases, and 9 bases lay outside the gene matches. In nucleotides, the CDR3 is TGTGCCAGCACCACGTCGACAGGGTACTACACCTTC. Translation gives CASTTSTGYYTF.

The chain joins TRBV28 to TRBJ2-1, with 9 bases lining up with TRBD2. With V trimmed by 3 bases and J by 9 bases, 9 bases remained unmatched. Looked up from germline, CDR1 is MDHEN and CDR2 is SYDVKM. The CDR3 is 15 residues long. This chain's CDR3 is CASSLAGGPEGEQFF. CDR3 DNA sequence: TGTGCCAGCAGTTTGGCGGGAGGGCCAGAGGGTGAGCAGTTCTTC.

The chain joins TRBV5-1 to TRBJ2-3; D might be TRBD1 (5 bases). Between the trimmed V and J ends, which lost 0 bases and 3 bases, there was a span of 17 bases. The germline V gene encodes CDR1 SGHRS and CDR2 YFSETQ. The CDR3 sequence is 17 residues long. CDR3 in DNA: TGCGCCAGCAGCTTGGTCGGAGCCAGGGATGGGACAGATACGCAGTATTTT. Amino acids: CASSLVGARDGTDTQYF.

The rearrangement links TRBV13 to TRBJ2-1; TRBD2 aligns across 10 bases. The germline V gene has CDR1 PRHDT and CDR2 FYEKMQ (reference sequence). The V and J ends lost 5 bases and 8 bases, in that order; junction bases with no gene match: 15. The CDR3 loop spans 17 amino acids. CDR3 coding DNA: TGTGCCAGCAGCCATACAGGGTGGAGCGGGGGGGCCCATGAGCAGTTCTTC. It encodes CASSHTGWSGGAHEQFF.

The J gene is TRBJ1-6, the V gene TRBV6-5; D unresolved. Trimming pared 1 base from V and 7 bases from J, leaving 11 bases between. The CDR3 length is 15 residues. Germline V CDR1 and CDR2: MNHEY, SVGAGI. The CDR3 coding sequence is TGTGCCAGCAGTTACTTGGGCACCAGCAATTCACCCCTCCACTTT. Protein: CASSYLGTSNSPLHF.

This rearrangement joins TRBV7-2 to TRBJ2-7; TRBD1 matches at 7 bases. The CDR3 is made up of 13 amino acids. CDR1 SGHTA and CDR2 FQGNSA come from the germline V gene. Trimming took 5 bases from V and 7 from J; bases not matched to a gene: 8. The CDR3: CASSKDRWREQYF. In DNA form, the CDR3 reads TGTGCCAGCAGCAAGGACAGGTGGAGGGAGCAGTACTTC. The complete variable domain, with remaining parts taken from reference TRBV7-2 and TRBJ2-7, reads GAGVSQSPSNKVTEKGKDVELRCDPISGHTALYWYRQSLGQGLEFLIYFQGNSAPDKSGLPSDRFSAERTGGSVSTLTIQRTQQEDSAVYLCASSKDRWREQYFGPGTRLTVT.

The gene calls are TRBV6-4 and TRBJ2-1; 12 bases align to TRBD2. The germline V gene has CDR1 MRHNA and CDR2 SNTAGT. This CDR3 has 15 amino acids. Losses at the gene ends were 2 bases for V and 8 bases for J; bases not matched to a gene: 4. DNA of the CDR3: TGTGCCAGCAGTGACGGGCTAGCGGGAGGGTATGAGCAGTTCTTC. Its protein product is CASSDGLAGGYEQFF.

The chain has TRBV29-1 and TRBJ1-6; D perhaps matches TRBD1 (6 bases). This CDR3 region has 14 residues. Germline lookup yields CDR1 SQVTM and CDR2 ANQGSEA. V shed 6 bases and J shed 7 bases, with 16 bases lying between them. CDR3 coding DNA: TGCAGCGTGGGCACCGGGACATCCAATTCACCCCTCCACTTT. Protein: CSVGTGTSNSPLHF.

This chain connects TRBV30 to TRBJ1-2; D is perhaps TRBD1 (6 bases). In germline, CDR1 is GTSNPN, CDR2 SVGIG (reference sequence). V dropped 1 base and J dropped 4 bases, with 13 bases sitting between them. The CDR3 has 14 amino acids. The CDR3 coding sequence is TGTGCCTGGAGTGAGGCAGGGGCGCTCTATGGCTACACCTTC. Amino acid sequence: CAWSEAGALYGYTF.

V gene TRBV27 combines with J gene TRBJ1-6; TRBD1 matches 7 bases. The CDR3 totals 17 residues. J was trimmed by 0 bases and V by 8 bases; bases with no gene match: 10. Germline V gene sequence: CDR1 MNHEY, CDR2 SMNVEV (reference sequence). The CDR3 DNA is TGTGCCAGCTTAGGGGGCGCACCCCACTCCTATAATTCACCCCTCCACTTT. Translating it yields CASLGGAPHSYNSPLHF.

This chain's CDR3 is CAAGQGAGELFF. The CDR3 region has the DNA TGTGCCGCGGGACAGGGGGCCGGGGAGCTGTTTTTT. The chain joins TRBV13 to TRBJ2-2; TRBD1 matches at 11 bases. The CDR3 consists of 12 residues. The ends lost 11 bases at V and 6 bases at J; junction bases unmatched: 2. Germline CDR1 reads PRHDT; CDR2 reads FYEKMQ (reference sequence).

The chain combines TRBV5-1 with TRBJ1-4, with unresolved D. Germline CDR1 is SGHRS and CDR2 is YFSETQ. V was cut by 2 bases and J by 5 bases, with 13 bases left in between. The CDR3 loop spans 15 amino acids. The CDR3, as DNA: TGCGCCAGCAGCTTAGAACGTCAGGAAAATGAAAAACTGTTTTTT. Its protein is CASSLERQENEKLFF.

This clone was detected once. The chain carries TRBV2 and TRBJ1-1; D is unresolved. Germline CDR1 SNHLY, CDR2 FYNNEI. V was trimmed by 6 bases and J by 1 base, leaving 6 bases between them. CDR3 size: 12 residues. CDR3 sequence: CASRSQNTEAFF. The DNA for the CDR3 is TGTGCCAGCAGGAGCCAGAACACTGAAGCTTTCTTT.

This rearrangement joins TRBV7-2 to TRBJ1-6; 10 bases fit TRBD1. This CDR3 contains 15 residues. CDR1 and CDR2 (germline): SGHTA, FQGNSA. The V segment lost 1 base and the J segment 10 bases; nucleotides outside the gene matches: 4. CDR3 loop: CASSLGGTGVSPLHF. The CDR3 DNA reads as TGTGCCAGCAGCTTAGGGGGGACAGGGGTCTCACCCCTCCACTTT. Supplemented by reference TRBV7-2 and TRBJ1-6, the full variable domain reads GAGVSQSPSNKVTEKGKDVELRCDPISGHTALYWYRQSLGQGLEFLIYFQGNSAPDKSGLPSDRFSAERTGGSVSTLTIQRTQQEDSAVYLCASSLGGTGVSPLHFGNGTRLTVT.

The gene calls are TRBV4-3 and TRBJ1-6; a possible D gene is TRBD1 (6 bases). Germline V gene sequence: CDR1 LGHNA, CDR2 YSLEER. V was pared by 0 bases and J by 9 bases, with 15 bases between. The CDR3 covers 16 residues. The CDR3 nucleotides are TGCGCCAGCAGCCAAGAGGGGGCGCGGAACGGTTCACCCCTCCACTTT. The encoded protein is CASSQEGARNGSPLHF.

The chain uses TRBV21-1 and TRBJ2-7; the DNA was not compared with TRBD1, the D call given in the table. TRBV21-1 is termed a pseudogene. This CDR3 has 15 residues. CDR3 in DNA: TGTGCCAGCAGCAAAGAAAAGGGGATCTCCTACGAGCAGTACTTC. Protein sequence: CASSKEKGISYEQYF.

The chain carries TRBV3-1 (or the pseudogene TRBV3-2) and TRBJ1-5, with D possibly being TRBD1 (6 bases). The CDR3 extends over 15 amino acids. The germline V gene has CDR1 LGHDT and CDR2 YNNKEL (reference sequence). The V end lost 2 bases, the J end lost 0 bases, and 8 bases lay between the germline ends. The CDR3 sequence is CASSQTGSSNQPQHF. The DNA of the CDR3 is TGTGCCAGCAGCCAAACAGGGTCTAGCAATCAGCCCCAGCATTTT.

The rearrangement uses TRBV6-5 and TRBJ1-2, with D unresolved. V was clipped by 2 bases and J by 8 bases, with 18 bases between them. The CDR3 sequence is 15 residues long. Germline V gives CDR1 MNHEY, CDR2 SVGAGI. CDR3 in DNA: TGTGCCAGCAGTTACACCGAGCGGAATGAGGGCGGCTACACCTTC. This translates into CASSYTERNEGGYTF.

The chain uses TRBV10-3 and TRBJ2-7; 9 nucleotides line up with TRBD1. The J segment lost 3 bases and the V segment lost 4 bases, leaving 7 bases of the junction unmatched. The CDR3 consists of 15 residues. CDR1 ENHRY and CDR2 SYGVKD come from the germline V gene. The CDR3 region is CAISGGQGVNYEQYF. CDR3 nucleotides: TGTGCCATCAGTGGGGGACAGGGTGTTAACTACGAGCAGTACTTC.

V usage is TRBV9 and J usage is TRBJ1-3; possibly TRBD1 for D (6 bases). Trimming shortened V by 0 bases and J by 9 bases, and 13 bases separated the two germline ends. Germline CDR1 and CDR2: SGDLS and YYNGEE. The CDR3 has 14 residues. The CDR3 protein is CASSVGTRGATIYF. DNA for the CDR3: TGTGCCAGCAGCGTAGGGACCCGGGGGGCCACCATATATTTT. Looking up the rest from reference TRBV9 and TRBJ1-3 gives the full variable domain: DSGVTQTPKHLITATGQRVTLRCSPRSGDLSVYWYQQSLDQGLQFLIQYYNGEERAKGNILERFSAQQFPDLHSELNLSSLELGDSALYFCASSVGTRGATIYFGEGSWLTVV.

Here the CDR3 DNA reads TGTGCCAGTAGCCAATCTGGAGGGACCCACTCCTACGAGCAGTACTTC. It yields the protein CASSQSGGTHSYEQYF. This chain links TRBV19 with TRBJ2-7; D perhaps matches TRBD2 (6 bases). The V end lost 6 bases, the J end lost 0 bases, and 18 bases lay between the germline ends. CDR1 and CDR2 from the germline V gene are LNHDA and SQIVND (reference sequence). This CDR3 region has 16 residues.

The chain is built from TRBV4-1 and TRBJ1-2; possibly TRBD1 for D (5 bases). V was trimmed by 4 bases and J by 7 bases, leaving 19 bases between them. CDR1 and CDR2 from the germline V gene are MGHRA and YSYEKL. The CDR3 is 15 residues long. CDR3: CASSPLDKTPTGYTF. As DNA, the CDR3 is TGCGCCAGCAGCCCCTTGGACAAGACCCCCACTGGCTACACCTTC.

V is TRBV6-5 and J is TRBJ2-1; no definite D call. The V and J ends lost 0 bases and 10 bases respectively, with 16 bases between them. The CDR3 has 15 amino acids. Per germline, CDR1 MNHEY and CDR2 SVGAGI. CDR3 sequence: CASSYSVPSQTEQFF. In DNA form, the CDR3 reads TGTGCCAGCAGTTACTCGGTGCCTAGTCAGACCGAGCAGTTCTTC.

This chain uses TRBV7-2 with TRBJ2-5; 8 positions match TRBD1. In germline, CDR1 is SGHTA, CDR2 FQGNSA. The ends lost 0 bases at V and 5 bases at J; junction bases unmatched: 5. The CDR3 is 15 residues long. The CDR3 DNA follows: TGTGCCAGCAGCTTAGCTGCCGGGACAGGTGAGACCCAGTACTTC. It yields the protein CASSLAAGTGETQYF.